The clone carrying this T cell receptor beta chain was seen only once. The source of the sample is a study of blood T cell repertoires in COVID-19. Study summary: The study drew acute and convalescent COVID-19 samples from the United States, Italy and Spain. From T cells, B-cell-depleted T cells, or PBMCs came the material, which was cDNA or gDNA.

V was shortened by 5 bases and J by 3 bases, with 5 bases between the two germline ends. The length of the CDR3 is 12 residues. Germline CDR1 is WSHSY and CDR2 is SAAADI. Per the original methods: Cell counts per sample came from amplifying reference gene primers. The table came from immunoSEQ multiplex PCR; TCRdb's copy has only in-frame clones and leaves some out. For V, J and clone size, that table is used; D and trimming come from the DNA. The data hold about 57,000 clones, with roughly four fifths observed a single time. The sequence derives from an elderly woman with acute or convalescent COVID-19. Sequencing was carried out using peripheral blood. V usage is TRBV10-2 and J usage is TRBJ2-1, with D hard to call. The CDR3 coding sequence is TGCGCCAGCAGTCCCGGCTACAATGAGCAGTTCTTC. Translation gives CASSPGYNEQFF.